This TCR beta chain was captured by sequencing in a study of blood T cell repertoires in COVID-19. Study members were between about 18 and 100 years old and lived in 25 or so US regions. TCRdb keeps only in-frame clones here, not all; method: immunoSEQ multiplex PCR. The sample lists 150,000 to 250,000 clones; 84% were seen once. This clone is a singleton in its sample. Per the germline V gene, CDR1 is MDHEN and CDR2 is SYDVKM. V dropped 6 bases and J dropped 1 base, with 12 bases sitting between them. This CDR3 has 14 residues. The chain joins TRBV28 to TRBJ2-5; the D gene is possibly TRBD1 (5 bases). Material: PBMCs or T cells enriched from blood (not recorded which). This TCR derives from a man between 40 and 49 years old who had recovered from COVID-19. The CDR3 DNA reads TGTGCCAGCAGAAACAGGCTAACCCAAGAGACCCAGTACTTC. Encoded protein: CASRNRLTQETQYF. Based on the CDR3 plus reference TRBV28 and TRBJ2-5, the full variable domain is DVKVTQSSRYLVKRTGEKVFLECVQDMDHENMFWYRQDPGLGLRLIYFSYDVKMKEKGDIPEGYSVSREKKERFSLILESASTNQTSMYLCASRNRLTQETQYFGPGTRLLVL.